The clone carrying this T cell receptor beta chain was observed a handful of times. Its matching antigen is unknown. The CDR3 consists of 11 residues. V was trimmed by 5 bases and J by 6 bases, leaving 5 bases between them. The germline CDR1 and CDR2 sequences are SEHNR and FQNEAQ (reference sequence). This specimen comes from a study of CD8 T cell repertoires and HIV-1 epitope variants. The table came from immunoSEQ multiplex PCR; TCRdb's copy has only in-frame clones and leaves some out. The sample has under 7,500 clones, about three quarters seen once. The TCR was taken from a male donor with HIV. The specimen sequenced was cultured CD8+ T cells derived from PBMCs. The V gene is TRBV7-9, the J gene TRBJ2-1, with D uncertain. The CDR3 DNA reads TGTGCCAGCAGCGGTCTCAATGAGCAGTTCTTC. Residues: CASSGLNEQFF.